The rows below give T cell receptor beta chains drawn from one sample of a study of blood T cell repertoires in COVID-19. Generated by immunoSEQ multiplex PCR, the TCRdb table keeps only in-frame clones and is missing some. The data contain about 140,000 clones, more than 75% of them singletons. Material for sequencing was peripheral blood. The receptor source for this set is an elderly woman with acute or convalescent COVID-19. Both conserved end residues are part of each CDR3. The order of the fields is clone size, V gene, J gene, D gene, CDR3 protein, CDR3 DNA. A D gene is named only where the DNA matches it firmly. Size tells how often a clone was seen (once, few, many) or the class of an expanded clone, and some rows leave it out.

>NA|TRBV19|TRBJ2-2|NA
CASTNVGDTGELFF
TGTGCCAGTACCAACGTCGGGGACACCGGGGAGCTGTTTTTT
>NA|TRBV9|TRBJ2-5|TRBD2
CASSVGVAGGLMDF
TGTGCCAGCAGCGTAGGGGTAGCGGGCGGTTTAATGGACTTC
>few|TRBV6-2/TRBV6-3|TRBJ2-1|TRBD2
CASSSSGREYYEQFF
TGTGCCAGCAGTTCAAGCGGGAGGGAGTACTATGAGCAGTTCTTC
>NA|TRBV14|TRBJ2-4|TRBD2
CASSQEGAASGRFGIQYF
TGTGCCAGCAGCCAAGAGGGGGCGGCTAGCGGGAGGTTCGGCATTCAGTACTTC
>NA|TRBV6-1|TRBJ1-3|NA
CASLPDSSNTIYF
TGTGCCAGCCTCCCGGACAGTTCCAACACCATATATTTT
>NA|TRBV19|TRBJ2-7|TRBD2
CASSAGGSYEQYF
TGTGCCAGTAGTGCGGGGGGCTCCTACGAGCAGTACTTC
>NA|TRBV29-1|TRBJ2-7|TRBD1
CSVTRDREYF
TGCAGCGTCACCCGGGACAGAGAGTACTTC
>NA|TRBV2|TRBJ1-1|NA
CASRQGTGNTEAFF
TGTGCCAGCAGACAGGGTACGGGGAACACTGAAGCTTTCTTT
>few|TRBV6-1|TRBJ2-5|TRBD1
CASSDGTGGRETQYF
TGTGCCAGCAGTGATGGGACAGGGGGGCGGGAGACCCAGTACTTC
>NA|TRBV11-2|TRBJ2-3|TRBD2
CASSLPIWGGSTDTQYF
TGTGCCAGCAGCTTGCCCATATGGGGGGGGTCTACAGATACGCAGTATTTT
>NA|TRBV9|TRBJ1-6|NA
CASSVTGYNSPLHF
TGTGCCAGCAGCGTAACAGGGTACAATTCACCCCTCCACTTT
>NA|TRBV18|TRBJ2-7|TRBD1
CASSPAAGGDRGAYEQYF
TGTGCCAGCTCACCGGCCGCCGGTGGAGACAGGGGCGCCTACGAGCAGTACTTC
>once|TRBV28|TRBJ2-1|NA
CASSLRNRAMAQFF
TGTGCCAGCAGTTTACGGAACAGGGCTATGGCGCAGTTCTTC
>NA|TRBV5-1|TRBJ2-1|TRBD2
CASSPGGTSSYNEQFF
TGCGCCAGCAGCCCGGGGGGGACGAGCTCCTACAATGAGCAGTTCTTC
>NA|TRBV25-1|TRBJ1-3|TRBD1
CASTDGDSSGNTIYF
TGTGCCAGCACGGACGGGGACAGCTCTGGAAACACCATATATTTT
>NA|TRBV24-1|TRBJ1-2|NA
CATSDPSMGADYGYTF
TGTGCCACCAGTGATCCCTCCATGGGGGCGGACTATGGCTACACCTTC
>few|TRBV19|TRBJ1-2|NA
CASSIGGAGGDYGYTF
TGTGCCAGTAGTATTGGGGGGGCCGGGGGAGACTATGGCTACACCTTC
>NA|TRBV9|TRBJ1-3|TRBD1
CASSAAGQGAGNTIYF
TGTGCCAGCAGCGCGGCTGGACAGGGCGCCGGAAACACCATATATTTT
>NA|TRBV19|TRBJ1-5|TRBD1
CASSIGTGNGYSNQPQHF
TGTGCCAGTAGTATAGGGACAGGGAATGGGTATAGCAATCAGCCCCAGCATTTT
>once|TRBV3-1/TRBV3-2|TRBJ2-5|TRBD2
CASSQGYIRGGGGETQYF
TGTGCCAGCAGCCAAGGGTATATCCGTGGCGGGGGAGGGGAGACCCAGTACTTC
>NA|TRBV5-1|TRBJ2-3|NA
CASSLGTVGDTQYF
TGCGCCAGCAGCCTCGGGACTGTGGGGGATACGCAGTATTTT
>NA|TRBV6-2/TRBV6-3|TRBJ2-1|TRBD1
CASSLRDRPYNEQFF
TGTGCCAGCAGCCTCCGGGACAGGCCATACAATGAGCAGTTCTTC
>few|TRBV20-1|TRBJ2-5|NA
CSARDMETQYF
TGCAGTGCTAGAGATATGGAGACCCAGTACTTC
>NA|TRBV28|TRBJ2-3|TRBD2
CASRTSSGRTDTQYF
TGTGCCAGCAGAACCTCTAGCGGGAGGACAGATACGCAGTATTTT
>NA|TRBV6-6|TRBJ1-5|NA
CASRAGVNQPQHF
TGTGCCAGCAGGGCAGGGGTCAATCAGCCCCAGCATTTT